The TCR beta chain under discussion was sequenced for a study of blood T cell repertoires in COVID-19. V gave up 2 bases and J gave up 2 bases, with 11 bases separating them. The germline V gene encodes CDR1 KGHDR and CDR2 SFDVKD. CDR3 length: 15 residues. Patients in Seattle were enrolled during active infection, then followed longitudinally. A single count supports this clone. Profiling relied on immunoSEQ multiplex PCR, and the TCRdb table lists in-frame clones only, not all of them. The data show about 52,000 clones, with about four fifths seen just once and under 30% held by the top ten. The specimen sequenced was peripheral blood. This TCR was recovered from a woman of 80 years or more with COVID-19, enrolled during active disease. The V call is TRBV24-1, the J call TRBJ1-1; D ambiguous. In nucleotides, the CDR3 is TGTGCCACCAGTGATTCGAGGACGGGAAACACTGAAGCTTTCTTT. Its translation: CATSDSRTGNTEAFF.